These 17 T cell receptor beta chains came from one sample sequenced in a study of vaccination and CD4 T cells after COVID-19. No antigens are known for them. Sequenced with the Oncomine TCR Beta short-read assay was DNA taken from cultured CD4+ T cells. Genomic DNA was drawn out of CD4+ T cells grown in culture. TCRdb re-analysed the PCR reads in MiXCR, keeping a single row per CDR3 protein. The sample consists of roughly 7,300 distinct CDR3 sequences, around 34% of them appearing once. The treatment here: approximately nine-day PBMC culture with coronavirus spike peptide pools or control peptides (ViraFEST assay). During the years 2011-2018, before the COVID-19 pandemic, the unexposed donor's CD4+ T cells were collected. Sequenced input: CD4+ T cells from blood, cultured in vitro. Source of these receptors: a human donor in good health.

This rearrangement joins TRBV7-2 to TRBJ2-1, with D perhaps TRBD2 (6 bases). V lost 0 bases, J lost 4 bases, and 13 bases lay in between. Germline CDR1 is SGHTA and CDR2 is FQGNSA. This CDR3 comprises 16 residues. The CDR3 region is CASSLAPGGLYNEQFF. DNA for the CDR3: TGTGCCAGCAGCTTAGCGCCTGGAGGGTTGTACAATGAGCAGTTCTTC.

The rearrangement uses TRBV2 and TRBJ1-2; D remains unclear. CDR1 and CDR2 from the germline V gene are SNHLY and FYNNEI. There are 12 residues in the CDR3. CDR3 sequence: CGVRPGNYGYTF. The CDR3 DNA reads TGTGGGGTTCGGCCGGGGAACTATGGCTACACCTTC.

The sample holds a few counts of this clonotype. The CDR3 here is CASTRTVRTDTQYF. The CDR3 bases are TGTGCCAGCACCCGGACGGTCCGCACAGATACGCAGTATTTT. This rearrangement joins TRBV6-2 or TRBV6-3 to TRBJ2-3; no reliable D call. The CDR3 contains 14 residues. Germline CDR1 reads MNHEY; CDR2 reads SVGEGT. The V and J ends lost 7 bases and 1 base respectively, with 12 bases between them.

This clonotype was counted a few times. The chain has TRBV7-9 and TRBJ2-5; D is uncertain. CDR3 length: 13 residues. V lost 2 bases, J lost 3 bases, and 7 bases lay in between. Germline V gene sequence: CDR1 SEHNR, CDR2 FQNEAQ (reference sequence). The CDR3 reads CASSLWGEETQYF. The CDR3 DNA reads TGTGCCAGCAGCTTATGGGGTGAAGAGACCCAGTACTTC.

Only a few counts were recorded for this clonotype. The genes are TRBV11-3 and TRBJ1-1; no definite D call. The V end was cut by 1 base, the J end by 0 bases, with 6 bases between. CDR1 SGHNT and CDR2 YENEEA come from the germline V gene. The CDR3 sequence is 14 residues long. The CDR3 protein is CASSLGSLNTEAFF. The CDR3 DNA follows: TGTGCCAGCAGCTTAGGCAGCTTGAACACTGAAGCTTTCTTT.

V usage is TRBV6-1 and J usage is TRBJ1-6; D is possibly TRBD1 (6 bases). The CDR3 is made up of 14 amino acids. The germline CDR1 and CDR2 sequences are MNHNS and SASEGT. The ends were cut back, 4 bases at V and 5 bases at J, with 9 bases in the middle. The CDR3 reads CASSVGHNNSPLHF. The CDR3 DNA is TGTGCCAGCAGTGTGGGACATAATAATTCACCCCTCCACTTT.

The genes are TRBV5-4 and TRBJ2-1, with 9 bases lining up with TRBD2. The CDR3 runs to 13 residues. Germline CDR1 is SGHNT and CDR2 is YYREEE (reference sequence). The ends lost 4 bases at V and 8 bases at J; junction bases unmatched: 4. CDR3 in DNA: TGTGCCAGCAGCGGGACTAGCCCCCATGAGCAGTTCTTC. This sequence encodes CASSGTSPHEQFF.

This clonotype was seen a few times. This chain joins TRBV7-6 and TRBJ2-1, with 11 nucleotides matching TRBD2. The junction had 5 bases not matched to a gene; V was cut back by 1 base and J by 9 bases. Germline-derived CDR1 and CDR2 are SGHVS and FNYEAQ. CDR3 length equals 15 residues. CDR3 DNA: TGTGCCAGCAGCTTAGGTGGTAGCGGGAGGGGTGAGCAGTTCTTC. Translating it yields CASSLGGSGRGEQFF.

V gene TRBV7-2 combines with J gene TRBJ2-1; TRBD2 matches at 7 bases. Looked up from germline, CDR1 is SGHTA and CDR2 is FQGNSA. This CDR3 is built from 17 residues. V lost 3 bases and J lost 1; bases outside the gene matches: 9. In DNA, the CDR3 is TGTGCCAGCAGCTTCCGATCCAGCGGGACGTCCTACAATGAGCAGTTCTTC. It translates to CASSFRSSGTSYNEQFF.

The J gene is TRBJ2-1, the V gene TRBV28, with D uncertain. Trimming removed 7 bases from V and 2 bases from J, with 12 bases in between. The CDR3 totals 14 residues. CDR1 is MDHEN, CDR2 SYDVKM, per germline. The CDR3 loop is CASKKFGAYNEQFF. CDR3 DNA sequence: TGTGCCAGCAAGAAGTTCGGCGCCTACAATGAGCAGTTCTTC.

This clonotype was seen a few times. The V and J genes are TRBV15 and TRBJ2-7; unclear D gene. Per germline, CDR1 LNHNV and CDR2 YYDKDF (reference sequence). The CDR3 has 15 amino acids. V shed 5 bases and J shed 5 bases, with 19 bases lying between them. CDR3 sequence (DNA): TGTGCCACCAGCGAAGCAAGGCCATCAAGGGACGAGCAGTACTTC. It encodes CATSEARPSRDEQYF.

This clonotype has just one count. The chain has TRBV5-3 and TRBJ1-2; 11 nucleotides align to TRBD1. TRBV5-3 is an ORF; its function is uncertain. The CDR3 consists of 14 residues. Losses at the gene ends were 4 bases for V and 5 bases for J; bases not matched to a gene: 4. In nucleotides, the CDR3 is TGTGCCAGAAGCCACGGGACAGGGGGGTATGGCTACACCTTC. Protein product: CARSHGTGGYGYTF.

This clonotype was observed a handful of times. This chain uses TRBV6-5 with TRBJ1-5, with D perhaps TRBD1 (5 bases). Germline CDR1 reads MNHEY; CDR2 reads SVGAGI. The length of the CDR3 is 14 residues. V gave up 3 bases and J gave up 6 bases, with 12 bases separating them. CDR3 nucleotides: TGTGCCAGCAGTTATAGGGGAGAAAGTCAGCCCCAGCATTTT. It is translated as CASSYRGESQPQHF.

This sequence joins TRBV29-1 and TRBJ2-5; D might be TRBD2 (5 bases). The V gene's germline CDR1 is SQVTM and CDR2 ANQGSEA. There are 12 residues in the CDR3. The germline V and J ends were trimmed by 7 bases and 6 bases, with 15 bases remaining between them. The CDR3 protein is CSGRSGLQTQYF. As DNA, the CDR3 is TGCAGCGGGCGAAGTGGACTTCAGACCCAGTACTTC.

The chain has TRBV15 and TRBJ1-1; no definite D call. The CDR3 has 12 residues. V dropped 5 bases and J dropped 11 bases, with 15 bases sitting between them. Per the germline V gene, CDR1 is LNHNV and CDR2 is YYDKDF (reference sequence). The CDR3 bases are TGTGCCACCAGCGGAAGGGCTCTCGGGGCTTTCTTT. Its translation is CATSGRALGAFF. Supplemented by reference TRBV15 and TRBJ1-1, the full variable domain reads DAMVIQNPRYQVTQFGKPVTLSCSQTLNHNVMYWYQQKSSQAPKLLFHYYDKDFNNEADTPDNFQSRRPNTSFCFLDIRSPGLGDTAMYLCATSGRALGAFFGQGTRLTVV.

On this clonotype: This may arise from a read error, as a much more abundant clone is one base away. V and J are TRBV20-1 and TRBJ1-5; 10 bases map to TRBD1. V dropped 5 bases and J dropped 9; count of bases not matched to a gene: 7. Germline V gene data show CDR1 as DFQATT and CDR2 as SNEGSKA (reference sequence). The CDR3 covers 13 residues. The CDR3 nucleotides are TGCAGTGCTGGGGGGGACAGGGGACTGCCCCAGCATTTT. As protein: CSAGGDRGLPQHF.

The CDR3, as DNA: TGTGCCATCAGTCCAACCGGGACAGCCGCTGACGAGCAGTACTTC. Protein product: CAISPTGTAADEQYF. The V gene is TRBV10-3, the J gene TRBJ2-7; 7 bases line up with TRBD1. CDR1 is ENHRY, CDR2 SYGVKD, per germline. The CDR3 loop spans 15 amino acids. The junction had 12 bases not matched to a gene; V was cut back by 5 bases and J by 5 bases.